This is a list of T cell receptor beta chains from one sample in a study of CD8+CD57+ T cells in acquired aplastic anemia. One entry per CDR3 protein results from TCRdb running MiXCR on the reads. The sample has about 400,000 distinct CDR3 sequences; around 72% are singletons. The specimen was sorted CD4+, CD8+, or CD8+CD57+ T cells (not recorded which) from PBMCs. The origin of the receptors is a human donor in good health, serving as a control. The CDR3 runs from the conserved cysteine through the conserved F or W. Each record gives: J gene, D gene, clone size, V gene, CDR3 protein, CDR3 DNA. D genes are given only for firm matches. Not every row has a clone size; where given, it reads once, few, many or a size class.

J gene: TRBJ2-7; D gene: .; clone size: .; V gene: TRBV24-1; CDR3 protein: CAPLGRAGEQYF; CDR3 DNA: TGTGCCCCCCTTGGTAGGGCTGGCGAGCAGTACTTC
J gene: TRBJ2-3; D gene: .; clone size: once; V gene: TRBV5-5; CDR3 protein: CASSDFGSSSTDTQYF; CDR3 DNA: TGTGCCAGCAGTGATTTCGGAAGCTCCAGCACAGATACGCAGTATTTT
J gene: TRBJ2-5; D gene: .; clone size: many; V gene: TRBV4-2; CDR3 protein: CASSQDRMEGETQYF; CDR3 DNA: TGTGCCAGCAGCCAAGATCGAATGGAAGGAGAGACCCAGTACTTC
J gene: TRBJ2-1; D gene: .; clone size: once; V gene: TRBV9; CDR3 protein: CASSVRASAAQFF; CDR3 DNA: TGTGCCAGCAGCGTAAGAGCGTCGGCTGCCCAGTTCTTC
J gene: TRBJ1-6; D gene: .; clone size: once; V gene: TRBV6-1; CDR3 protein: CASIPIEGSANSPLHF; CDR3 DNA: TGTGCCAGCATCCCCATAGAGGGGTCAGCTAATTCACCCCTCCACTTT
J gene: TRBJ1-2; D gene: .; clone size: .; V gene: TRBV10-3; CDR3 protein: CAISALTEHGGGYTF; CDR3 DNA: TGTGCCATCAGTGCTCTAACGGAGCACGGCGGTGGCTACACCTTC
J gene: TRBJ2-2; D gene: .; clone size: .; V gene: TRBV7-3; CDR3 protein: CASSLNWKETQYFFF; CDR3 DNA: TGTGCCAGCAGCTTAAACTGGAAAGAGACCCAGTACTTCTTTTTT
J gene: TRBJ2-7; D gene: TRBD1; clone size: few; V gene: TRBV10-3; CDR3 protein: CAISERQGGEQYF; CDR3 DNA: TGTGCCATCAGTGAGCGACAGGGCGGCGAGCAGTACTTC
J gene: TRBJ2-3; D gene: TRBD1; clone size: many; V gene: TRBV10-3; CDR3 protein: CAISDTGGRTDTQYF; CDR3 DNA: TGTGCCATCAGTGACACAGGGGGAAGAACAGATACGCAGTATTTT
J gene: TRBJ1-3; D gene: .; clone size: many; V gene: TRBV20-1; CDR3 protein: CSAITTSGNTIYF; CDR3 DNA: TGCAGTGCTATCACCACTTCTGGAAACACCATATATTTT
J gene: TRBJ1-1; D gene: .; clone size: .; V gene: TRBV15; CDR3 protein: CATSRDRAGLAFF; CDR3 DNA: TGTGCCACCAGCAGGGACCGCGCAGGGTTAGCTTTCTTT
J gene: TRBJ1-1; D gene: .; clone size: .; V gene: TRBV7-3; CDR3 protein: CASSQKFRCSEAFF; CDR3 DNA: TGTGCCAGCAGCCAAAAATTCCGATGCTCTGAAGCTTTCTTT
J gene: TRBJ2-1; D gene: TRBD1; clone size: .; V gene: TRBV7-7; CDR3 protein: CASSTRQGTGLSEQFF; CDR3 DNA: TGTGCTAGCAGCACTAGACAGGGGACAGGGTTGAGTGAGCAGTTCTTC
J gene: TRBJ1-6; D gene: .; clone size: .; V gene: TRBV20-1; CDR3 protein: CSARDQQGAGSPLHF; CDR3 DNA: TGCAGTGCTAGAGACCAACAGGGAGCAGGTTCACCCCTCCACTTT
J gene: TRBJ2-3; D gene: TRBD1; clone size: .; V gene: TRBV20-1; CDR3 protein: CSANKGAYDTQYF; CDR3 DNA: TGCAGTGCTAACAAGGGGGCTTACGATACGCAGTATTTT
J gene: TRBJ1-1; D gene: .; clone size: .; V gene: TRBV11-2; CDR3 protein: CASRPLLGAEAFF; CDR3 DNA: TGTGCCAGCAGGCCACTGCTGGGGGCTGAAGCTTTCTTT
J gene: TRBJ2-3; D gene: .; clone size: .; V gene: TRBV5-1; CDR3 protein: CASSVTMVDTDTQYF; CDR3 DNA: TGTGCCAGTAGTGTGACTATGGTGGATACAGATACGCAGTATTTT
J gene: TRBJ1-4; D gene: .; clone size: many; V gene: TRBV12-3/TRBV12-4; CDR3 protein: CASSLGSRRSPNEKLFF; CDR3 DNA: TGTGCCAGCAGCTTAGGATCTCGGAGGAGTCCTAATGAAAAACTGTTTTTT
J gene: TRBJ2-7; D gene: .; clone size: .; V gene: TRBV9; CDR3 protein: CASSFTRYTMQYF; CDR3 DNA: TGTGCCAGCAGCTTCACACGATACACCATGCAGTACTTC
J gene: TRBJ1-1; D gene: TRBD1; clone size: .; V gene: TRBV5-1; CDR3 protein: CASSSPTGVSTEAFF; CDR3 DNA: TGCGCCAGCAGCTCACCGACAGGGGTTTCCACTGAAGCTTTCTTT
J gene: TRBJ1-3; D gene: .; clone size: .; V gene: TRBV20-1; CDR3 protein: CSARDLQGGNTIYF; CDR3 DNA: TGCAGTGCTAGAGATCTACAGGGAGGGAACACCATATATTTT
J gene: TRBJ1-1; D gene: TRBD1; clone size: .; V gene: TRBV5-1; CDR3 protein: CASSRCQGAEAFF; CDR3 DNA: TGTGCCAGCAGCCGCTGTCAGGGGGCTGAAGCTTTCTTT
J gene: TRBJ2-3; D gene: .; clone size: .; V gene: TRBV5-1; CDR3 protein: CASSVARTDTQYF; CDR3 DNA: TGTGCTAGCAGCGTAGCCCGCACAGATACTCAGTATTTT
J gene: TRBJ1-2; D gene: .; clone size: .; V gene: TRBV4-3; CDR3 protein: CASSQDSVRGYTF; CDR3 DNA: TGCGCCAGCAGCCAAGACAGCGTGCGTGGCTACACCTTC
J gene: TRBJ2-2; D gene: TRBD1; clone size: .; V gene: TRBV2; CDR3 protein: CASSWTGGTGELFF; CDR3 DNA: TGTGCCAGCAGTTGGACAGGAGGAACCGGGGAGCTGTTTTTT
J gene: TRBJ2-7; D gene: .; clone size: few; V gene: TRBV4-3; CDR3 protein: CASSQDLGFEQYF; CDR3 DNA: TGCGCCAGCAGCCAAGATCTAGGGTTCGAGCAGTACTTC
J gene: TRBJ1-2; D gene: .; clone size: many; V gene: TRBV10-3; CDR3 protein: CAIHREGHGYTF; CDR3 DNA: TGTGCCATCCATCGTGAGGGCCATGGCTACACCTTC
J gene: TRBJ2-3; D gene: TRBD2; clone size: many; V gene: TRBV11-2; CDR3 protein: CASSFSAVYGTSGAYTQYF; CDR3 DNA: TGTGCCAGCAGCTTTTCAGCTGTTTATGGGACTAGCGGGGCTTATACGCAGTATTTT
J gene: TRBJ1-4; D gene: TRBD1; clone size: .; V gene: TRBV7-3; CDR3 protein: CASSHAPGTANETLFF; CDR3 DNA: TGTGCCAGCAGCCACGCTCCCGGGACAGCTAATGAAACTCTGTTTTTT
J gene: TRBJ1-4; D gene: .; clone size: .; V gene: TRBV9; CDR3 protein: CASSAHREYDYLFF; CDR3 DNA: TGTGCCAGCAGTGCCCACCGGGAATATGACTACCTGTTTTTT
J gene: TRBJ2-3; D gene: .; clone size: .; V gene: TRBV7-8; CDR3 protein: CASSFRQGSDTQYF; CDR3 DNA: TGTGCCAGCAGCTTCAGGCAGGGCTCAGATACGCAGTATTTT
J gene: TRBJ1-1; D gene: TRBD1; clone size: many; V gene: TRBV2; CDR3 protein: CASSHSRQGGEAFF; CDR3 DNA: TGTGCCAGCAGTCATTCACGACAGGGAGGTGAAGCTTTCTTT
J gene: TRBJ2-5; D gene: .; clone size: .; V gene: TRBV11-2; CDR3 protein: CASSLGKEQYF; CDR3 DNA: TGTGCCAGCAGCCTAGGAAAGGAACAGTACTTC
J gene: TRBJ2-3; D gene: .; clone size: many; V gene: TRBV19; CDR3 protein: CASSTQVTDTQYF; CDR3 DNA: TGTGCCAGTAGTACCCAGGTCACAGATACGCAGTATTTT
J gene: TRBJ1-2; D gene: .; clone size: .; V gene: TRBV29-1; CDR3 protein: CSVLRDRGYGYTF; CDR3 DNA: TGCAGCGTTCTCCGGGACCGGGGCTATGGCTACACCTTC
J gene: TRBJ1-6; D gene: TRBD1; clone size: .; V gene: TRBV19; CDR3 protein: CASSSATGAYNSTLHF; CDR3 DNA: TGTGCCAGTAGTTCCGCCACAGGGGCTTATAATTCAACCCTCCACTTC
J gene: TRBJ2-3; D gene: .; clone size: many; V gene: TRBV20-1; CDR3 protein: CSAPQGGPTDTQYF; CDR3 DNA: TGCAGTGCCCCCCAGGGGGGCCCCACAGATACGCAGTATTTT
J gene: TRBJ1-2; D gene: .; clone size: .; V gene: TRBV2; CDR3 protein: CASSVGFYGYTF; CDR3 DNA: TGTGCTAGCAGTGTAGGGTTCTATGGCTACACCTTC
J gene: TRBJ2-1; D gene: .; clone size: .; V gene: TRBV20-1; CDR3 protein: CSASRHVYNEQFF; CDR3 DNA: TGCAGTGCTAGCCGACACGTCTACAATGAGCAGTTCTTC
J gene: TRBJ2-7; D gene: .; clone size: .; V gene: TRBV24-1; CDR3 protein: CATSDTTCGVEQYF; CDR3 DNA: TGTGCCACCAGCGACACGACATGCGGGGTCGAGCAGTACTTC
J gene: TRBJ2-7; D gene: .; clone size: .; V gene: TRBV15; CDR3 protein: CATSREGSSYEQYF; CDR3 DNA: TGTGCCACCAGCAGAGAGGGAAGCTCCTACGAGCAGTACTTC
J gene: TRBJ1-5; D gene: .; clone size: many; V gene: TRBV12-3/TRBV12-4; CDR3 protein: CASSLDSSGQPQHF; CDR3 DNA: TGTGCCAGCAGCTTGGACAGCTCGGGTCAGCCCCAGCATTTT
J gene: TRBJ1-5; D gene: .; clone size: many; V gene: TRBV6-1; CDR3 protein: CASRDSNSNQPQHF; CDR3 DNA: TGTGCCAGCAGAGACAGTAATAGCAATCAGCCCCAGCATTTT
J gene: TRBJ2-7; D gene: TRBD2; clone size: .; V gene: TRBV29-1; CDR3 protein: CSAGTSGGTYEQYF; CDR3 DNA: TGCAGCGCTGGGACTAGCGGGGGGACCTACGAGCAGTACTTC
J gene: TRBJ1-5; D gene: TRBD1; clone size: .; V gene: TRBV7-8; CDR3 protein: CASSQRQGAAPTRHF; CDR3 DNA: TGTGCCAGCAGCCAACGACAGGGGGCAGCTCCTACGCGCCATTTT
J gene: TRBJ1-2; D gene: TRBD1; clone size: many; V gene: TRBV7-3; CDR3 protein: CASSPGQGAQDDYGYTF; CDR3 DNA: TGTGCCAGCAGCCCTGGACAGGGGGCCCAAGATGACTATGGCTACACCTTC
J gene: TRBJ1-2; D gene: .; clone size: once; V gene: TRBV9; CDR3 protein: CASSGEVGTFAEAF; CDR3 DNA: TGTGCCAGCAGTGGAGAAGTAGGAACCTTCGCTGAAGCCTTC
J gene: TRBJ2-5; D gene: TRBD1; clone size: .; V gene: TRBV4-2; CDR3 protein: CASSLARGPYEPRETQYF; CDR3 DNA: TGTGCCAGCAGCTTGGCCAGGGGGCCGTACGAGCCAAGGGAGACCCAGTACTTC
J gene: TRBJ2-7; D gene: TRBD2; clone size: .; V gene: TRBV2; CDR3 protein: CASRDYATEQYF; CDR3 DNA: TGTGCCAGCCGGGACTATGCCACAGAGCAGTACTTC
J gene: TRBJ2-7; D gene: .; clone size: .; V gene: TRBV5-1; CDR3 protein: CASFSDSDYEQYF; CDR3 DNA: TGCGCCAGCTTCTCTGACAGCGACTACGAGCAGTACTTC